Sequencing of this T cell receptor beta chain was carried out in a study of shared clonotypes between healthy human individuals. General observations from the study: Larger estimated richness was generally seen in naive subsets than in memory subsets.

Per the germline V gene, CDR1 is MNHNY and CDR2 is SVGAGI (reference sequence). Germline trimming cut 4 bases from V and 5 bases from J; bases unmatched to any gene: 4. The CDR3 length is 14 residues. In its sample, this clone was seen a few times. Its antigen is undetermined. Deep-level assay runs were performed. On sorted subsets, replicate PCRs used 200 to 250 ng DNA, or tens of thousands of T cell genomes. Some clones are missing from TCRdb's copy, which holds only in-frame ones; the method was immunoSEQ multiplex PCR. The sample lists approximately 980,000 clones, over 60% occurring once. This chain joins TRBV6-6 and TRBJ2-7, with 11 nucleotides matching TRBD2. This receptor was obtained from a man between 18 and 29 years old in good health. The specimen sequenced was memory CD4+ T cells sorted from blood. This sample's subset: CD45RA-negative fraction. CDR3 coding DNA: TGTGCCAGCAGTTCCGGACTAGCGGGCCACGAGCAGTACTTC. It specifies CASSSGLAGHEQYF.